This entry describes one T cell receptor (beta chain). This clonotype came up a few times. Its cognate antigen has yet to be identified. The record has no base qualities; no much larger clone is one base away. Amplification of TCR beta CDR3 regions was carried out from RNA transcripts. A first-round RT-PCR of the TCR CDR3 used the HTBI primer set with the Qiagen OneStep RT-PCR kit. A second multiplex PCR round built the libraries, followed by size selection and purification. Libraries were sequenced paired-end with 100 bp reads on an Illumina HiSeq2000. Processing in the source paper ran as follows. SOAPnuke was used to process the raw data, with reads discarded if the reads contained adapters or uncalled bases, had a mean Phred below 15, or lacked an exact constant-primer or identifier match. High-quality paired reads were merged using COPE v1.2.5, and each unique nucleotide sequence was defined as a clonotype. MiTCR v1.1 was used to align clonotypes to the IMGT TRBV, TRBD and TRBJ reference segments. Analysis was restricted to V-J combinations with a frequency above 0.0001, which covered roughly 99% of repertoires. The TCS score was defined as the ratio of F50 (clonal expansion) to E x V (chaos), calculated using BLOSUM62-based TCRdist between CDR3 peptides within each V-J. Welch's t-statistics and random forest reduced roughly 500 V-J features to roughly 13, which were used in a naive Bayes classifier (R e1071). TCRdb reprocessing: public reads trimmed at Q25 with fastp, clones called with MiXCR, in-frame beta chains kept. Every entry covers one CDR3 protein and lists the most common genes and DNA from its rows. The V and J calls and clone size come from TCRdb's table, not from the authors' own analysis. Within this sample are some 420,000 distinct CDR3 sequences, with roughly 13% of them counted one time only. The ten top clones hold approximately 5.3% of the sample.

V is cut by 4 bases and J by 5 bases, and the space between the germline ends is 15 bases. Its CDR3 holds 14 amino acids, cysteine through phenylalanine. Only the CDR3 region is kept as DNA, spanning 42 bases read in frame from base 1. CDR1 DFQATT and CDR2 SNEGSKA are derived from the germline V gene (reference sequence). This entry is derived from a study of T cells in Graves' hyperthyroidism and ophthalmopathy (dated by TCRdb to about 2019). About the investigation overall: Peripheral blood was collected at initial diagnosis, before any treatment. Whether ophthalmopathy could be predicted prospectively was tested in an independent validation cohort made up of approximately 19 hyperthyroidism patients plus 17 patients who later progressed to ophthalmopathy. Thyroid tissue and blood T-cell repertoires from more than 5 Graves' hyperthyroidism patients were also compared in the study. Once sampling was done, hyperthyroidism patients were given methimazole at a starting dose of 30 mg daily, whereas ophthalmopathy patients were given high-dose intravenous methylprednisolone. To identify distinguishing TCR V-J signatures, a discovery cohort of around 100 patients was used, comprising 43 with Graves' ophthalmopathy and some 57 with stable Graves' hyperthyroidism. The paper describes TCR Vbeta CDR3 sequencing of fewer than 150 peripheral blood samples, made up of roughly 45 ophthalmopathy patients, some 76 hyperthyroidism patients and 17 progressor patients. The roughly 91 discovery patients were randomly split 7:3 into training and test sets. The study at large found these results: No statistical method was used to fix the sample size in advance, and group allocation was not hidden from the investigators. A model built on a 13 V-J signature distinguished ophthalmopathy from stable hyperthyroidism, reaching about 88% sensitivity and around 81% specificity in cross-validation and 80%/75% in testing. Blood samples also contained most of the expanded thyroid clonotypes (frequency above 0.001), which suggests that blood repertoires may reflect thyroid immune responses. In validation, progression to ophthalmopathy was predicted by the model with more than 65% sensitivity and 72% to 80% specificity, a median of around 5.9 months before onset.

A patient counted as having stable Graves' hyperthyroidism if no progression to ophthalmopathy occurred over 18 months of follow-up. The hyperthyroidism patients were between 18 and 65 years old and newly diagnosed, with a disease duration of less than 2 months. Any patient with an uncontrolled infection, another autoimmune disease, pregnancy or lactation was excluded. Diagnoses relied on clinical symptoms, serum thyroxine and TRAb, thyroid ultrasound and orbital computed tomography. PBMCs were isolated from 7.5 to 10 ml of fresh peripheral blood by Ficoll-Paque density gradient centrifugation. Trizol reagent was used to extract total RNA, and RNA quality was then checked on an Agilent 2100 Bioanalyzer.

This chain joins TRBV20-1 to TRBJ2-1, with the D segment identity uncertain. What was sequenced was blood. The TCR originated in a woman aged 18-35 years with Graves' hyperthyroidism. The DNA reads TGCAGTGCTAACGAAGCAGTCTTGAACAATGAGCAGTTCTTC. This translates into CSANEAVLNNEQFF.